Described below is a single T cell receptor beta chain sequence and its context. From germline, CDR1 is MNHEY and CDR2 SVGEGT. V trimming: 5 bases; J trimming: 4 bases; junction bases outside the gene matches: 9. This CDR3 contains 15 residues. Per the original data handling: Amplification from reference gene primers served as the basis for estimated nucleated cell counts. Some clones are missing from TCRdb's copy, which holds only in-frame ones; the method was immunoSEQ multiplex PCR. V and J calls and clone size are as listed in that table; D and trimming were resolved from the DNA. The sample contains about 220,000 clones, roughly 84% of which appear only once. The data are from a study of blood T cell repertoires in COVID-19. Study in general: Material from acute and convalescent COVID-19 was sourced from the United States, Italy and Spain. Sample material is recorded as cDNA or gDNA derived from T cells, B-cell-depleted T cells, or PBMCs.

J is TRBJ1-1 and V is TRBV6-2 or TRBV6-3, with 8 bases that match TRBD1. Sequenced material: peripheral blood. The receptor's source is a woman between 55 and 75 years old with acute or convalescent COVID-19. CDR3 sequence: CASSPRTGRTTEAFF. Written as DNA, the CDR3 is TGTGCCAGCAGTCCCCGGACAGGGAGGACCACTGAAGCTTTCTTT.